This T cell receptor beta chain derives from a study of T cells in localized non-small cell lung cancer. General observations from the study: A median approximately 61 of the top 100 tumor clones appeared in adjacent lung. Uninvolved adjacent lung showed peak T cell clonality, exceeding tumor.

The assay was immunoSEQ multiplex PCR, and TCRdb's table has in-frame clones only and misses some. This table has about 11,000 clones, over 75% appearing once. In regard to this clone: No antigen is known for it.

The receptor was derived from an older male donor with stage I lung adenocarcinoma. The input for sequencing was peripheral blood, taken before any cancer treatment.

The CDR3 protein is CASSFHSWAGETDTQYF. The CDR3 DNA reads TGTGCCAGCAGCTTTCATTCTTGGGCGGGGGAAACAGATACGCAGTATTTT. This rearrangement joins TRBV7-2 to TRBJ2-3; 7 bases line up with TRBD2. The CDR3 runs to 17 residues. CDR1 is SGHTA and CDR2 is FQGNSA in the germline V gene. V gave up 3 bases and J gave up 3 bases; unmatched junction bases: 12.